Sequencing of this T cell receptor (beta chain) was carried out in a study of blood T cell repertoires in COVID-19 (TCRdb year 2020). For the study in its entirety: The collaborator samples originated in the United States, Italy and Spain and spanned the acute and convalescent phases of COVID-19. The prospective study material was composed of cDNA or gDNA derived from T cells, B-cell-depleted T cells, or PBMCs. Subjects who had been exposed to COVID-19, were actively infected with it, or had recovered from it provided the deeply sampled blood TCRbeta repertoires that made up the dataset. A freely available public database, intended as a resource for researchers studying the immune response to SARS-CoV-2, is where the repertoires were released. Samples were obtained from the ongoing ImmuneRACE study (first 160 participants) and from 1,254 subjects provided by 6 global collaborators. Nearly every sample came with metadata listing a de-identified subject ID, COVID-19 status, age in years and sex. Where available, HLA class I and class II types were taken from metadata supplied by the sample provider and were not determined by assay-based typing. General findings and caveats noted by the study authors: The amount of clinical and demographic metadata varied by source and participant and was provided uncurated.

The CDR3 numbers 15 residues from cysteine through phenylalanine. Just the 45-base CDR3 DNA is kept, in frame starting at base 1. V was cut back by 2 bases and J by 0 bases, leaving a gap of 7 bases between them. Per the germline V gene, MNHEY is the CDR1 and SVGAGI is the CDR2. Whole blood was collected in K2EDTA tubes by collaborating institutions according to the institutions' own protocols. Collaborator samples were shipped for TCRbeta analysis as frozen whole blood, isolated PBMCs, or DNA extracted from either sample type. Notes on this clone: The antigen this receptor binds is unknown. Base qualities were left out, and no much larger clone turns up one base away.

TCRbeta CDR3 regions were amplified from genomic DNA using the immunoSEQ Assay, a bias-controlled multiplex PCR. As for how the authors treated the data: Within the assay, amplification of reference gene primers was used to estimate how many nucleated cells each sample contained. Sequence reads were collapsed and filtered to measure the absolute abundance of every unique TCRbeta CDR3 rearrangement. For each sample, productive Simpson clonality was calculated as the square root of Simpson's diversity index across productive rearrangements. TCRdb mirrors the immuneACCESS table, restricted to in-frame sequences. Some clones are absent from its copies; in checked studies, under half trace to an unresolved V gene, and the reason for the others is unknown. The V and J calls and the clone size are those of that table, but D and trimming were determined from the DNA. For this sample the table gives 200,000 or so clones, of which 80% to 85% were detected only once. Roughly 6.1% of the sample belongs to the ten largest clones.

What was sequenced was peripheral blood. In this chain, TRBV6-5 is recombined with TRBJ1-4, with no D gene named confidently. The sequence derives from a woman aged 40-49 years with acute or convalescent COVID-19. The CDR3 has the sequence CASSYTVATNEKLFF. In nucleotides, the sequence is TGTGCCAGCAGTTACACAGTTGCAACTAATGAAAAACTGTTTTTT.